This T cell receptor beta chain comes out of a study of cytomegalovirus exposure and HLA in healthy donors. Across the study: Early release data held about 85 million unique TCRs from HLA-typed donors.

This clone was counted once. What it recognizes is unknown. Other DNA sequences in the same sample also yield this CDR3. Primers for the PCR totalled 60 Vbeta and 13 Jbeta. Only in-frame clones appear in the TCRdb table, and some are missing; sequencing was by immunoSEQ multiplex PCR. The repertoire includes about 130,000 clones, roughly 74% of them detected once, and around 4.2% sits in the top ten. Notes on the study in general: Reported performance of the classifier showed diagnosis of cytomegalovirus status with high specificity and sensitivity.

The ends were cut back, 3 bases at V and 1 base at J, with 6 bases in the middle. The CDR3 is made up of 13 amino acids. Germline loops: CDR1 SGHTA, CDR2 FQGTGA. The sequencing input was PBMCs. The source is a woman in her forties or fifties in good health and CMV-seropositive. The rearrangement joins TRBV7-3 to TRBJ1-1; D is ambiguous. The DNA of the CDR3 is TGTGCCAGCAGCTTGAGTCAGAACACTGAAGCTTTCTTT. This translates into CASSLSQNTEAFF.